Described below is a single T cell receptor beta chain sequence and its context. Its antigen is currently not known. No much larger clone exists at a distance of one base, and base qualities are not known. This record belongs to a study of T cell responses to AZD1222 COVID-19 vaccine (dated by TCRdb to the early 2020s). Looking at the study overall: A total of approximately 230 trial participants underwent TCR sequencing, of whom roughly 210 received two doses of AZD1222 and about 25 received two doses of the MenACWY control vaccine. Enrollment into the trials was organized by age into subgroups of 18-55, 56-69 and 70-plus years, and those subgroups contained roughly 140, 27 and 60 TCR-sequenced participants, respectively.

Overall study results and their limits: The whole spike protein was spanned by vaccine-associated CD4 TCRs, and dominant responses were seen in regions 160-218 and 743-854. Spike-specific TCR breadth and depth rose significantly after two AZD1222 doses compared with day 0 and with MenACWY recipients. Because no day 14 peak-response samples were available, the repertoires could be characterized only after the peak T cell response. Conclusions about previously exposed vaccinees are limited because only six or seven AZD1222 recipients were SARS-CoV-2 seropositive at baseline. Most participants were white British and females outnumbered males, and the authors suggested that clonal diversity may have been underestimated. In the small 56-69-year group, the increase in depth fell short of significance, most likely because of low power. Epitopes outside the regions mutated in the B.1.351 and B.1.1.7 variants were reportedly recognized by nearly half of the unique spike-specific TCRs.

Taken with the paper, the label for time point translates to: sample from adult after SARS-CoV-2 infection, after symptom onset. Two convalescent COVID-19 patients, sampled after symptom onset from adults with prior SARS-CoV-2 infection, were also TCR-sequenced for comparison. In the germline V gene, CDR1 corresponds to LGHNA and CDR2 to YSLEER. V drops 1 base and J drops 5 bases, leaving 8 bases in between. The CDR3 numbers 13 residues from cysteine through phenylalanine. The DNA shown is the 39-base CDR3, in frame from base 1. The CDR3 regions of human TCRbeta chains were subjected to immunosequencing. Turning to the authors' computational methods: Repertoire TCRs were matched against a reference library of SARS-CoV-2-specific TCRs generated with the MIRA antigen-specificity platform. Breadth was defined as the fraction of unique TCRs that were SARS-CoV-2-associated. Depth was defined as the fraction of total T cells that were SARS-CoV-2-associated. Each spike-specific TCR was assigned to its reactive spike region and to a CD4 or CD8 class using the MIRA data. Log10-transformed breadth and depth values were compared by one-way ANOVA with Sidak's multiple comparisons tests. Drawn from immuneACCESS, this table holds only the in-frame rearrangements with V and J called that TCRdb kept. Clones are partly lost; checked studies trace under half to an unresolved V gene and leave the rest unexplained. V and J calls plus clone size are reproduced from that table; the DNA served to infer D and trimming. For this sample the table gives 150,000 to 190,000 clones, of which less than 90% were detected only once. Just under 7% of the sample goes to the ten largest clones.

This receptor was taken from an adult who had recovered from COVID-19. The rearrangement combines TRBV4-3 with TRBJ2-5, with no confidently assigned D gene. Sequenced here: peripheral blood, sampled after recovery from COVID-19. The DNA sequence follows: TGCGCCAGCAGCCAAGGCCAGCTGGAGACCCAGTACTTC. Its coded protein is CASSQGQLETQYF.